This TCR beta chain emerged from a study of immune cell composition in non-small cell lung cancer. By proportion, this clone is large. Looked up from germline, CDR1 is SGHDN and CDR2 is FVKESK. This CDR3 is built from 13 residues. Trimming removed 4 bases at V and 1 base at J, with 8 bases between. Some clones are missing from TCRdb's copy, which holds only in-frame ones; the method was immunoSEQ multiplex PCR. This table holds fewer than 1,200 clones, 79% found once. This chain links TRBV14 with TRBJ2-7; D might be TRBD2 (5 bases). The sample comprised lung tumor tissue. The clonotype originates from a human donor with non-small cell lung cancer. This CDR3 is CASSLTRSYEQYF. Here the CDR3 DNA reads TGTGCCAGCAGCCTTACTAGATCCTACGAGCAGTACTTC.